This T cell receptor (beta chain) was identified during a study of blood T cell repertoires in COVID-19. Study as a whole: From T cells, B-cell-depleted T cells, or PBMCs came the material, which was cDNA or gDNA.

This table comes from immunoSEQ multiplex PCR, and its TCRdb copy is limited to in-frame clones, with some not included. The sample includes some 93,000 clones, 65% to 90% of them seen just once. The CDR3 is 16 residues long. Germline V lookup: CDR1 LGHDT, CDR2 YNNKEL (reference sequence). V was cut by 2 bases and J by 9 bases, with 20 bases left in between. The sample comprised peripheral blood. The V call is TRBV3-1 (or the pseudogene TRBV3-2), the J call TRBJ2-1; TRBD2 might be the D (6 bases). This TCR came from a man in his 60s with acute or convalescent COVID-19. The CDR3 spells CASSQSGTGGIGEQFF. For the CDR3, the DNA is TGTGCCAGCAGCCAATCAGGGACTGGGGGGATTGGTGAGCAGTTCTTC.